These 8 T cell receptor beta chains originate from one sample sequenced in a study of T cell responses to AZD1222 COVID-19 vaccine. Clones were sequenced by immunoSEQ multiplex PCR, and TCRdb holds only the in-frame ones, with some missing. The sample lists some 120,000 clones; 85% to 90% were seen once. The sample was peripheral blood, taken on day 0 of AZD1222 vaccination. These receptors were obtained from an adult in good health.

The chain joins TRBV5-1 to TRBJ2-2, with 9 bases aligning to TRBD1. V lost 4 bases, J lost 7 bases, and 8 bases stayed unmatched. The CDR3 extends over 15 amino acids. The germline CDR1 and CDR2 sequences are SGHRS and YFSETQ. The CDR3 DNA reads as TGCGCCAGCAGCGAGGCCGGGACAGGGATCGGGGAGCTGTTTTTT. The encoded protein is CASSEAGTGIGELFF. The full variable domain, rest sourced from reference TRBV5-1 and TRBJ2-2, is KAGVTQTPRYLIKTRGQQVTLSCSPISGHRSVSWYQQTPGQGLQFLFEYFSETQRNKGNFPGRFSGRQFSNSRSEMNVSTLELGDSALYLCASSEAGTGIGELFFGEGSRLTVL.

This clone was found once. The chain carries TRBV18 and TRBJ1-2; D gene unclear. Germline CDR1 KGHSH, CDR2 LQKENI. The CDR3 runs 14 residues. The germline V and J ends were trimmed by 1 base and 1 base, with 7 bases remaining between them. The CDR3 bases are TGTGCCAGCTCACCACGGGAGTTTAACTATGGCTACACCTTC. As protein: CASSPREFNYGYTF.

The chain joins TRBV2 to TRBJ2-1, with 12 bases fitting TRBD2. The CDR3 runs 15 residues. CDR1 is SNHLY and CDR2 is FYNNEI in the germline V gene. Unmatched junction bases numbered 9, after V lost 8 bases and J lost 7 bases. CDR3 coding DNA: TGTGCCAGCGAGCCACTAGCGGGAGGAGAAAATGAGCAGTTCTTC. Residues: CASEPLAGGENEQFF.

V is TRBV14 and J is TRBJ1-1; TRBD1 aligns across 7 bases. Looked up from germline, CDR1 is SGHDN and CDR2 is FVKESK. Losses at the gene ends were 4 bases for V and 1 base for J; bases not matched to a gene: 9. This CDR3 contains 16 residues. In DNA form, the CDR3 reads TGTGCCAGCAGCCTTCGACAGGGCTTGGCGAACACTGAAGCTTTCTTT. Translated: CASSLRQGLANTEAFF. The full variable domain, rest sourced from reference TRBV14 and TRBJ1-1, is EAGVTQFPSHSVIEKGQTVTLRCDPISGHDNLYWYRRVMGKEIKFLLHFVKESKQDESGMPNNRFLAERTGGTYSTLKVQPAELEDSGVYFCASSLRQGLANTEAFFGQGTRLTVV.

For this clone: The junction departs from the called germline gene at one end, perhaps through a read error. This chain uses TRBV19 with TRBJ1-4, with D possibly matching TRBD1 (6 bases). The germline gives CDR1 LNHDA, CDR2 SQIVND (reference sequence). The CDR3 is made up of 13 amino acids. CDR3: CASRKSGGGQPVF. CDR3 nucleotides: TGTGCCAGTAGAAAATCCGGAGGGGGGCAGCCCGTATTC.

On this clone itself: This CDR3 is also generated by other DNA sequences in the sample. The V call is TRBV7-9, the J call TRBJ1-1; 9 bases agree with TRBD1. Germline CDR1 reads SEHNR; CDR2 reads FQNEAQ (reference sequence). The CDR3 runs 14 residues. V was clipped by 3 bases and J by 1 base; unmatched bases: 0. The CDR3 DNA is TGTGCCAGCAGCTTGGGACAGGGGAACACTGAAGCTTTCTTT. Residues: CASSLGQGNTEAFF.

The chain recombines TRBV5-1 with TRBJ2-1; D is uncertain. V gave up 3 bases and J gave up 2 bases, with 9 bases separating them. Germline V CDR1 and CDR2: SGHRS, YFSETQ. This CDR3 comprises 14 residues. The CDR3 region is CASSWERPYNEQFF. The CDR3 nucleotides are TGCGCCAGCAGCTGGGAAAGGCCCTACAATGAGCAGTTCTTC.

CDR3 in DNA: TGCGCCAGCAGCACGGGGGCCGGGGTGGGCACTGAAGCTTTCTTT. This codes for CASSTGAGVGTEAFF. The V gene is TRBV5-1, the J gene TRBJ1-1; D possibly corresponds to TRBD1 (6 bases). This CDR3 region has 15 residues. The germline V gene has CDR1 SGHRS and CDR2 YFSETQ. V was clipped by 4 bases and J by 4 bases, with 17 bases between them.